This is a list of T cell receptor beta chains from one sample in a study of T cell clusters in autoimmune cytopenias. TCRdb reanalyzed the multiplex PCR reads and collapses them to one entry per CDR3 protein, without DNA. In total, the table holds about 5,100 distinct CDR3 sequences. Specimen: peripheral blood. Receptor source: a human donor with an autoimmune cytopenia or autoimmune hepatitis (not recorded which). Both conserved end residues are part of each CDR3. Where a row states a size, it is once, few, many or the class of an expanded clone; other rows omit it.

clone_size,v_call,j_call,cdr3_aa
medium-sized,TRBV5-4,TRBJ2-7,CATQGREGYEQYF
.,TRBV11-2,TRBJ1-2,CASSLDSRSMNYGYTF
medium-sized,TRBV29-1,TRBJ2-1,CSVGELSSYNEQFF
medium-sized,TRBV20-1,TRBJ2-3,CSARPAGGRNTQYF
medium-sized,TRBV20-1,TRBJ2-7,CSARDPGTLSYEQYF
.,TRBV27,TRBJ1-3,CASSTGGRGKTIYF
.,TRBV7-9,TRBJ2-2,CASRERGRNFGELFF
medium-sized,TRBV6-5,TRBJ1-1,CASSYSGGGAFF
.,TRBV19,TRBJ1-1,CASSMSEVTEAFF
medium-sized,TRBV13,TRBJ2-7,CASSLGLGQLNYEQYF
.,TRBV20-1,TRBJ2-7,CSASKPDRDRDNYEQYF
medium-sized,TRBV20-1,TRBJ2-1,CSARVAGMSSYNEQFF
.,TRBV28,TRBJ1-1,CASSSGNTEAFF
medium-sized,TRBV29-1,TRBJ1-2,CSVLFYWDGRNYGYTF
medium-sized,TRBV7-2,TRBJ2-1,CASSLPRGASDEQFF
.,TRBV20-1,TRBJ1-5,CSARGSGTGVVGNQPQHF
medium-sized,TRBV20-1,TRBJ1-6,CSARDRGGNSPLHF
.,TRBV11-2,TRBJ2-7,CASGAASIPGLQTYEQYF
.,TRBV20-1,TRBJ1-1,CSAGRSGGGPEAFF
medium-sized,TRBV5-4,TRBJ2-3,CASSLAGVQTDTQYF
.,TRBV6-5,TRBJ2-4,CASNFDGRNIQYF
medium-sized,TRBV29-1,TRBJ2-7,CSVADAGLGASYEQYF
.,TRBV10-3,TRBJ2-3,CAISEPTDTQYF
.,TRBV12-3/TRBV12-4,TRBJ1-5,CALRACASNQPQHF
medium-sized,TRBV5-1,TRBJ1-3,CASSFSGFGNTIYF
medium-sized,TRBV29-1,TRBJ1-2,CSVVGGGRGNYGYTF
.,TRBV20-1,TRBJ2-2,CSAREGLAGVAGELFF
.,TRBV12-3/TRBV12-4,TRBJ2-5,CASAWDRGPETQYF
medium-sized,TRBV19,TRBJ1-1,CASSSQGHTNTEAFF
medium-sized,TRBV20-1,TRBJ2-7,CSALSSGGLYEQYF
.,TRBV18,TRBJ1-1,CASSPFSTRNTEAFF
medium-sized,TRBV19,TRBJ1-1,CASSSSGTPNTEAFF
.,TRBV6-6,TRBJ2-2,CASSYATGYGELFF
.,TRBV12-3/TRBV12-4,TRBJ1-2,CASRSQTGPAYGYTF
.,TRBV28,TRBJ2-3,CASSLDIPLTDTQYF
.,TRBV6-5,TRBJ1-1,CASSEVSGGGSEAFF
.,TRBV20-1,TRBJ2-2,CSARGATTGELFF
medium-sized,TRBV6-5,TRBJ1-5,CASSGHRDQPQHF
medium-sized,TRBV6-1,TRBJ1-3,CASSEPTGKTIYF
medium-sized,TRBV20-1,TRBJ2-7,CSARSAISYEQYF
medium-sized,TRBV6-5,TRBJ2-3,CASSYSMTGVSTDTQYF